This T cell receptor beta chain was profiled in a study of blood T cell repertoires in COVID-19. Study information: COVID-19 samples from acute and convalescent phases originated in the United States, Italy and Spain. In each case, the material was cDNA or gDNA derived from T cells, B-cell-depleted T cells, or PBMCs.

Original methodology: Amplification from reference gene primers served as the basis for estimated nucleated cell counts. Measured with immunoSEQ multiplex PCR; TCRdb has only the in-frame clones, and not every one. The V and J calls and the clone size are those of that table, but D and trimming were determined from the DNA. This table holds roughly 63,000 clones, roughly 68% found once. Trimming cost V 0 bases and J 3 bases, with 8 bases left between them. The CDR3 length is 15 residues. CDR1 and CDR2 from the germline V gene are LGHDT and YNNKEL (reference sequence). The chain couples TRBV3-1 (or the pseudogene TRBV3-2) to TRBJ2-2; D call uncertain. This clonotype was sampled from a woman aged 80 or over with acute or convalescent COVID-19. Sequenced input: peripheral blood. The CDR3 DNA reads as TGTGCCAGCAGCCAAGATCCTACGTACACCGGGGAGCTGTTTTTT. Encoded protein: CASSQDPTYTGELFF.